The 31 T cell receptor beta chains given below trace back to one sample, sequenced in a study of cytotoxic CD8 clonotypes in ibrutinib-treated CLL. The data were produced by immunoSEQ multiplex PCR, yet TCRdb's version contains in-frame clones alone and is incomplete. The sample records some 10,000 clones, around 80% being singletons. The sequences come from PBMCs, collected at disease progression, from a patient treated with ibrutinib. The receptors shown here come from a human donor with chronic lymphocytic leukemia.

The CDR3 region has the DNA TGTGCCTGGAGTATCGTCACCGGGGAGCTGTTTTTT. Translated, it gives CAWSIVTGELFF. This sequence joins TRBV30 and TRBJ2-2; D uncertain. CDR3 length: 12 residues. In germline, CDR1 is GTSNPN, CDR2 SVGIG (reference sequence). V dropped 2 bases and J dropped 4 bases, with 5 bases sitting between them.

The CDR3 reads CASSLAGTGRMSGANVLTF. The CDR3 region has the DNA TGTGCCAGCAGCTTAGCAGGGACAGGTCGGATGTCCGGGGCCAACGTCCTGACTTTC. V and J are TRBV11-1 and TRBJ2-6; 8 positions match TRBD1. CDR1 SGHAT and CDR2 FQDESV come from the germline V gene (reference sequence). CDR3 length equals 19 residues. V trimming: 0 bases; J trimming: 4 bases; junction bases outside the gene matches: 11.

The CDR3, as DNA: TGTGCCAGTAGTACGGACCGGGGCCTCTGGGAAAAACTGTTTTTT. As protein: CASSTDRGLWEKLFF. The chain joins TRBV19 to TRBJ1-4, with D possibly matching TRBD1 (5 bases). The germline V gene has CDR1 LNHDA and CDR2 SQIVND (reference sequence). Trimming stripped 4 bases from V and 8 bases from J, with 17 bases between. This CDR3 comprises 15 residues.

The chain uses TRBV19 and TRBJ1-5; weak D call: TRBD1 (5 bases). The CDR3 is 15 amino acids. Trimming removed 9 bases from V and 5 bases from J, with 20 bases in between. CDR1 is LNHDA and CDR2 is SQIVND in the germline V gene (reference sequence). CDR3 sequence: CASQPWDGGDQPQHF. Here the CDR3 DNA reads TGTGCCAGCCAGCCATGGGACGGAGGCGATCAGCCCCAGCATTTT.

The count of this clone is one. The gene calls are TRBV6-5 and TRBJ1-2; D is uncertain. Germline lookup yields CDR1 MNHEY and CDR2 SVGAGI. Trimming cost V 5 bases and J 1 base, with 14 bases left between them. This CDR3 has 15 amino acids. Written as DNA, the CDR3 is TGTGCCAGCAGTCAAAGCTACACCTTTAACTATGGCTACACCTTC. This codes for CASSQSYTFNYGYTF.

V usage is TRBV27 and J usage is TRBJ2-5, with 7 bases matching TRBD2. Germline values: CDR1 MNHEY, CDR2 SMNVEV (reference sequence). The CDR3 consists of 16 residues. Trimming cost V 6 bases and J 1 base; bases outside gene matches: 11. The DNA for the CDR3 is TGTGCCAGCAGGCCGACTAGCCAGCGGGCCCAAGAGACCCAGTACTTC. The encoded protein is CASRPTSQRAQETQYF.

The genes are TRBV19 and TRBJ1-2, with 7 bases that match TRBD1. J lost 8 bases, V lost 4 bases, and 10 bases had no gene match. The germline CDR1 and CDR2 sequences are LNHDA and SQIVND (reference sequence). The CDR3 is 14 residues long. The chain's CDR3 is CASSSRDSTSGYTF. The CDR3 DNA reads TGTGCCAGTAGTAGCCGGGACAGCACTTCCGGCTACACCTTC. The full variable domain, its missing parts supplied by reference TRBV19 and TRBJ1-2, is DGGITQSPKYLFRKEGQNVTLSCEQNLNHDAMYWYRQDPGQGLRLIYYSQIVNDFQKGDIAEGYSVSREKKESFPLTVTSAQKNPTAFYLCASSSRDSTSGYTFGSGTRLTVV.

The gene calls are TRBV18 and TRBJ2-5; the match to TRBD1 covers 8 bases. The J segment lost 4 bases and the V segment lost 3 bases, leaving 10 bases of the junction unmatched. The CDR3 covers 16 residues. Germline assignment: CDR1 KGHSH and CDR2 LQKENI. CDR3 DNA: TGTGCCAGCTCACCCCCAGGGCCGGGACAGGTAGAGACCCAGTACTTC. It is translated as CASSPPGPGQVETQYF.

The chain uses TRBV7-6 and TRBJ2-1; D remains unclear. Per the germline V gene, CDR1 is SGHVS and CDR2 is FNYEAQ. CDR3 length: 13 amino acids. The ends were cut back, 2 bases at V and 7 bases at J, with 9 bases in the middle. CDR3 amino acids: CASSLPLGNEQFF. The DNA of the CDR3 is TGTGCCAGCAGCTTACCGCTTGGGAATGAGCAGTTCTTC.

This clone was observed once. CDR3 nucleotides: TGTGCCTGGAGTGTAGTCACTGGAAACACCATATATTTT. Protein: CAWSVVTGNTIYF. The chain recombines TRBV30 with TRBJ1-3; D is uncertain. Germline-derived CDR1 and CDR2 are GTSNPN and SVGIG (reference sequence). CDR3 length equals 13 residues. V lost 0 bases, J lost 2 bases, and 5 bases lay in between.

The chain recombines TRBV6-1 with TRBJ2-5; D ambiguous. CDR1 is MNHNS and CDR2 is SASEGT in the germline V gene. The CDR3 runs to 13 residues. V lost 2 bases and J lost 2, with 6 bases in between. The CDR3 region has the DNA TGTGCCAGCAGTGAAAACGGGCAAGAGACCCAGTACTTC. This translates into CASSENGQETQYF.

This clone was detected a few times. The chain links TRBV27 to TRBJ1-1, with 12 bases matching TRBD1. The CDR3 is 13 residues long. The germline V gene encodes CDR1 MNHEY and CDR2 SMNVEV (reference sequence). Trimming at V came to 6 bases and at J to 10 bases, leaving 6 bases not matched to a gene. The CDR3 nucleotides read TGTGCCAGCAGCCGGGACAGGGGGCTATTAGCTTTCTTT. Protein: CASSRDRGLLAFF.

This chain links TRBV5-1 with TRBJ1-5; 7 bases fit TRBD1. Germline V gene data show CDR1 as SGHRS and CDR2 as YFSETQ. V lost 0 bases and J lost 0; bases outside the gene matches: 9. The CDR3 consists of 18 residues. In nucleotides, the CDR3 is TGCGCCAGCAGCTTGGGCGACAGGGACTTATATAGCAATCAGCCCCAGCATTTT. Protein sequence: CASSLGDRDLYSNQPQHF. The complete variable domain, with remaining parts taken from reference TRBV5-1 and TRBJ1-5, reads KAGVTQTPRYLIKTRGQQVTLSCSPISGHRSVSWYQQTPGQGLQFLFEYFSETQRNKGNFPGRFSGRQFSNSRSEMNVSTLELGDSALYLCASSLGDRDLYSNQPQHFGDGTRLSIL.

The chain joins TRBV10-3 to TRBJ2-7; 8 nucleotides agree with TRBD2. This CDR3 comprises 15 residues. The V gene's germline CDR1 is ENHRY and CDR2 SYGVKD. The ends lost 0 bases at V and 3 bases at J; junction bases unmatched: 4. The CDR3 DNA sequence: TGTGCCATCAGTGAGTCTTCTGCGGGAGGCTACGAGCAGTACTTC. Translated: CAISESSAGGYEQYF.

The chain has TRBV6-1 and TRBJ2-5; TRBD1 matches at 9 bases. Trimming removed 4 bases from V and 5 bases from J; junction bases left unmatched: 5. Looked up from germline, CDR1 is MNHNS and CDR2 is SASEGT. The CDR3 contains 14 residues. For the CDR3, the DNA is TGTGCCAGCAGTGTTACAGGGGGCGTGGAGACCCAGTACTTC. It codes for CASSVTGGVETQYF.

The J gene is TRBJ2-1, the V gene TRBV7-2; no clear D gene. The CDR3 has 12 amino acids. Germline CDR1 and CDR2: SGHTA and FQGNSA. The V and J ends lost 4 bases and 10 bases respectively, with 11 bases between them. CDR3 sequence reads: CASSSYGGEQFF. In nucleotides, the CDR3 is TGTGCCAGCAGCTCCTACGGTGGGGAGCAGTTCTTC.

This chain connects TRBV7-9 to TRBJ2-1; TRBD1 matches 9 bases. Germline loops: CDR1 SEHNR, CDR2 FQNEAQ (reference sequence). V lost 4 bases to trimming and J lost 4 bases; unmatched junction nucleotides: 8. The CDR3 spans 16 residues. The CDR3 region has the DNA TGTGCCAGCAGCTCCCTACAGGGGGCGATGTACAATGAGCAGTTCTTC. This gives the protein CASSSLQGAMYNEQFF.

The chain combines TRBV7-3 with TRBJ1-2; 7 positions match TRBD1. V lost 2 bases to trimming and J lost 9 bases; unmatched junction nucleotides: 6. This CDR3 has 13 amino acids. The V gene's germline CDR1 is SGHTA and CDR2 FQGTGA. CDR3 in amino acids: CASSLQGGQSYTF. In nucleotides, the CDR3 is TGTGCCAGCAGCTTACAGGGGGGCCAGAGCTACACCTTC.

This clone has more than one count but fewer than ten. This rearrangement joins TRBV6-1 to TRBJ2-7; TRBD1 or TRBD2 may be the D gene (7 bases each). CDR1 is MNHNS, CDR2 SASEGT, per germline. The germline V and J ends were trimmed by 6 bases and 3 bases, with 15 bases remaining between them. This CDR3 contains 14 residues. CDR3 DNA sequence: TGTGCCAGCAGCGGGCAGGGGGGGGACTACGAGCAGTACTTC. It specifies CASSGQGGDYEQYF.

This clone has a handful of counts. The chain links TRBV27 to TRBJ1-2; 12 nucleotides line up with TRBD1. This CDR3 contains 15 residues. CDR1 MNHEY and CDR2 SMNVEV come from the germline V gene (reference sequence). V lost 7 bases to trimming and J lost 5 bases; unmatched junction nucleotides: 8. The CDR3 sequence is CASTGTGGQTYGYTF. The CDR3 DNA reads as TGTGCCAGCACCGGGACAGGGGGCCAAACTTATGGCTACACCTTC.

The rearrangement joins TRBV19 to TRBJ1-5, with D uncertain. This CDR3 is built from 15 residues. The V end lost 4 bases, the J end lost 1 base, and 11 bases lay between the germline ends. In germline, CDR1 is LNHDA, CDR2 SQIVND (reference sequence). In DNA form, the CDR3 reads TGTGCCAGTAGTACCAACGGCGACAGCAATCAGCCCCAGCATTTT. This sequence encodes CASSTNGDSNQPQHF.

The chain combines TRBV2 with TRBJ2-3, with TRBD2 identical over 13 bases. The V gene end was trimmed by 5 bases and the J gene end by 8 bases; junction bases not matched to a gene: 7. Looked up from germline, CDR1 is SNHLY and CDR2 is FYNNEI. This CDR3 is built from 15 residues. This CDR3 reads CASSSTSGGWGTQYF. The CDR3 bases are TGTGCCAGCAGTTCGACTAGCGGGGGGTGGGGTACGCAGTATTTT.

This clone has more than one count but fewer than ten. The V and J genes are TRBV27 and TRBJ2-4; no clear D gene. Germline CDR1 is MNHEY and CDR2 is SMNVEV (reference sequence). The CDR3 is 13 amino acids. The V end was cut by 4 bases, the J end by 3 bases, with 7 bases between. The CDR3 nucleotides read TGTGCCAGCAGTTACAGCCACAAAAACATTCAGTACTTC. Its protein is CASSYSHKNIQYF.

This rearrangement joins TRBV19 to TRBJ1-2; 12 bases agree with TRBD1. Germline lookup yields CDR1 LNHDA and CDR2 SQIVND (reference sequence). The V gene end was trimmed by 7 bases and the J gene end by 4 bases; junction bases not matched to a gene: 10. The CDR3 is 16 residues long. CDR3 residues: CASTPTRDRGLYGYTF. The CDR3 bases are TGTGCCAGTACTCCTACCCGGGACAGGGGGCTCTATGGCTACACCTTC.

The chain links TRBV9 to TRBJ2-7; tentatively, D is TRBD2 (5 bases). Germline-derived CDR1 and CDR2 are SGDLS and YYNGEE. With 4 bases removed from V and 4 bases from J, the gap between germline ends came to 18 bases. There are 15 residues in the CDR3. CDR3 in DNA: TGTGCCAGCAGCCTCACGGACTGGACCACGTACGAGCAGTACTTC. It translates to CASSLTDWTTYEQYF.

The chain is built from TRBV5-6 and TRBJ2-2; tentative D call: TRBD2 (5 bases). CDR1 SGHDT and CDR2 YYEEEE come from the germline V gene. With 8 bases removed from V and 2 bases from J, the gap between germline ends came to 13 bases. The CDR3 totals 14 residues. The CDR3: CASRLGSNTGELFF. The DNA for the CDR3 is TGTGCCAGTAGACTTGGGAGTAACACCGGGGAGCTGTTTTTT.

The CDR3: CASSRTDDSGNTIYF. The CDR3 DNA follows: TGTGCCAGCAGCCGGACGGATGACTCTGGAAACACCATATATTTT. J is TRBJ1-3 and V is TRBV5-5; no clear D gene. The CDR3 has 15 amino acids. CDR1 SGHKS and CDR2 YYEKEE come from the germline V gene (reference sequence). V was trimmed by 4 bases and J by 0 bases, leaving 11 bases between them.

The chain has TRBV28 and TRBJ2-2; D unresolved. Germline loops: CDR1 MDHEN, CDR2 SYDVKM. The length of the CDR3 is 14 residues. V lost 6 bases, J lost 8 bases, and 16 bases lay in between. The CDR3 reads CASSFSRPQGELFF. As DNA, the CDR3 is TGTGCCAGCAGCTTCTCCCGGCCCCAAGGGGAGCTGTTTTTT.

The V call is TRBV28, the J call TRBJ2-1; 7 bases map to TRBD1. V lost 2 bases and J lost 5; bases outside the gene matches: 6. The CDR3 spans 15 residues. In germline, CDR1 is MDHEN, CDR2 SYDVKM. CDR3: CASSLATGIHNEQFF. The DNA for the CDR3 is TGTGCCAGCAGTTTAGCGACAGGGATCCACAATGAGCAGTTCTTC.

The chain combines TRBV10-3 with TRBJ2-3; 7 bases are shared with TRBD1. V was clipped by 2 bases and J by 3 bases; unmatched bases: 2. The CDR3 is 14 residues long. Germline V CDR1 and CDR2: ENHRY, SYGVKD. This chain's CDR3 is CAISETGETDTQYF. CDR3 coding DNA: TGTGCCATCAGTGAGACAGGGGAAACAGATACGCAGTATTTT.

The rearrangement joins TRBV7-2 to TRBJ1-1; D unresolved. The CDR3 is 14 residues long. V was clipped by 2 bases and J by 0 bases, with 7 bases between them. The germline CDR1 and CDR2 sequences are SGHTA and FQGNSA. The DNA for the CDR3 is TGTGCCAGCAGCTTAAACAGAGTGAACACTGAAGCTTTCTTT. Its protein is CASSLNRVNTEAFF. Based on the CDR3 plus reference TRBV7-2 and TRBJ1-1, the full variable domain is GAGVSQSPSNKVTEKGKDVELRCDPISGHTALYWYRQSLGQGLEFLIYFQGNSAPDKSGLPSDRFSAERTGGSVSTLTIQRTQQEDSAVYLCASSLNRVNTEAFFGQGTRLTVV.